These 28 T cell receptor beta chains originate from one sample sequenced in a study of blood T cell repertoires in COVID-19. Libraries were prepared by immunoSEQ multiplex PCR; TCRdb keeps only in-frame clonotypes and omits some of them. The data hold more than 80,000 clones, with 65% to 80% observed a single time. Sequencing was carried out using peripheral blood. The receptors come from a woman aged 80 or over with active or convalescent COVID-19.

The chain's CDR3 is CASSEGAYSNYEQYF. The CDR3 DNA is TGTGCCAGCAGTGAAGGGGCTTATAGTAACTACGAGCAGTACTTC. The chain joins TRBV6-1 to TRBJ2-7; D ambiguous. V was trimmed by 1 base and J by 3 bases, leaving 13 bases between them. CDR3 length: 15 amino acids. From germline, CDR1 is MNHNS and CDR2 SASEGT.

J is TRBJ2-7 and V is TRBV6-5, with 7 bases identical to TRBD2. CDR3 length: 11 residues. V lost 8 bases to trimming and J lost 7 bases; unmatched junction nucleotides: 5. Germline V CDR1 and CDR2: MNHEY, SVGAGI. CDR3 DNA: TGTGCCAGCTCCAGGGAGGGGGAGCAGTACTTC. Its protein is CASSREGEQYF.

The chain uses TRBV5-6 and TRBJ1-2; tentatively, D is TRBD1 (6 bases). The CDR3 extends over 15 amino acids. Germline lookup yields CDR1 SGHDT and CDR2 YYEEEE. Trimming stripped 1 base from V and 4 bases from J, with 14 bases between. The chain's CDR3 is CASSLLTGWSYGYTF. In DNA, the CDR3 is TGTGCCAGCAGCTTGTTGACAGGATGGAGCTATGGCTACACCTTC.

The chain carries TRBV19 and TRBJ1-3, with D perhaps matching TRBD1 (6 bases). Trimming removed 7 bases from V and 4 bases from J, with 17 bases in between. The CDR3 is 15 amino acids. Germline V gene data show CDR1 as LNHDA and CDR2 as SQIVND (reference sequence). Here the CDR3 DNA reads TGTGCCAGTACCCGGGTGGGGGCGCGGGGAAACACCATATATTTT. Translated, it gives CASTRVGARGNTIYF.

This rearrangement joins TRBV6-6 to TRBJ2-1, with D unresolved. The V gene lost 7 bases and the J gene lost 10 bases, with 20 bases spanning the gap. CDR3 length equals 14 residues. The germline V gene encodes CDR1 MNHNY and CDR2 SVGAGI (reference sequence). In DNA form, the CDR3 reads TGTGCCAGCAAAGACGACTGGATAAACACCGAGCAGTTCTTC. Translation: CASKDDWINTEQFF.

The chain has TRBV19 and TRBJ2-7; the match to TRBD2 covers 9 bases. The ends lost 3 bases at V and 4 bases at J; junction bases unmatched: 7. Germline V lookup: CDR1 LNHDA, CDR2 SQIVND (reference sequence). The CDR3 consists of 15 residues. CDR3 residues: CASSMEQRGEYEQYF. The DNA for the CDR3 is TGTGCCAGTAGTATGGAACAGCGGGGGGAGTACGAGCAGTACTTC.

The J gene is TRBJ2-2, the V gene TRBV11-2, with 9 bases lining up with TRBD1. This CDR3 is built from 14 residues. The J segment lost 5 bases and the V segment lost 3 bases, leaving 1 base of the junction unmatched. The germline gives CDR1 SGHAT, CDR2 FQNNGV. The CDR3 sequence is CASSLDRGTGELFF. The CDR3 nucleotides are TGTGCCAGCAGCTTGGACAGGGGAACCGGGGAGCTGTTTTTT.

V is TRBV6-6 and J is TRBJ2-5; the match to TRBD2 covers 9 bases. The CDR3 is made up of 15 amino acids. J gave up 1 base and V 7 bases, and 7 bases lay outside the gene matches. Germline-derived CDR1 and CDR2 are MNHNY and SVGAGI (reference sequence). The CDR3 coding sequence is TGTGCCAGCACCAATAGCGGGGGTCCCCAAGAGACCCAGTACTTC. Protein product: CASTNSGGPQETQYF.

The chain carries TRBV7-9 and TRBJ1-4, with 10 positions matching TRBD1. The CDR3 sequence is 14 residues long. The V segment lost 5 bases and the J segment 6 bases; nucleotides outside the gene matches: 3. Germline lookup yields CDR1 SEHNR and CDR2 FQNEAQ (reference sequence). Here the CDR3 reads CASSRTGGDEKLFF. The CDR3, as DNA: TGTGCCAGCAGCCGGACAGGGGGTGATGAAAAACTGTTTTTT.

The rearrangement uses TRBV28 and TRBJ1-2; 10 nucleotides match TRBD1. This CDR3 comprises 17 residues. Germline loops: CDR1 MDHEN, CDR2 SYDVKM. The V and J ends lost 5 bases and 0 bases, in that order; junction bases with no gene match: 9. The CDR3 coding sequence is TGTGCCAGCAGTCCCCCGACAGGGGGCGTAGCTAACTATGGCTACACCTTC. Amino acids: CASSPPTGGVANYGYTF.

The chain employs TRBV7-2 and TRBJ1-6; D unresolved. In germline, CDR1 is SGHTA, CDR2 FQGNSA. Trimming took off 2 bases at V and 5 bases at J, with 10 bases between the two ends. The CDR3 is 15 amino acids. CDR3 DNA sequence: TGTGCCAGCAGCTTAAACAGAATTGATAATTCACCCCTCCACTTT. Translation: CASSLNRIDNSPLHF.

The V and J genes are TRBV2 and TRBJ2-5; D may be TRBD1 (6 bases). The CDR3 runs 13 residues. The ends were cut back, 2 bases at V and 5 bases at J, with 9 bases in the middle. Germline CDR1 reads SNHLY; CDR2 reads FYNNEI. The CDR3 nucleotides are TGTGCCAGCAGTGAAAACAGGGATGAGACCCAGTACTTC. Translating it yields CASSENRDETQYF.

This rearrangement joins TRBV4-2 to TRBJ1-1; D possibly corresponds to TRBD1 (5 bases). This CDR3 region has 14 residues. Germline CDR1 is LGHNA and CDR2 is YNFKEQ. V lost 0 bases, J lost 5 bases, and 10 bases lay in between. The CDR3 DNA sequence: TGTGCCAGCAGCCAAGATCGGGGGTCGACTGAAGCTTTCTTT. Translated, it gives CASSQDRGSTEAFF.

This chain links TRBV7-9 with TRBJ1-4; D may be TRBD1 (5 bases). V gave up 8 bases and J gave up 8 bases, with 15 bases separating them. Germline CDR1 SEHNR, CDR2 FQNEAQ (reference sequence). The CDR3 extends over 13 amino acids. The CDR3 DNA reads TGTGCCAGCGAAGACAGCCTTGAAGAAAAACTGTTTTTT. It encodes CASEDSLEEKLFF.

J is TRBJ1-6 and V is TRBV11-2; D not resolved. The CDR3 is made up of 16 amino acids. Germline CDR1 and CDR2: SGHAT and FQNNGV. V lost 4 bases and J 5 bases, leaving 15 bases between the germline ends. In nucleotides, the CDR3 is TGTGCCAGCAGCTCCGGACTACACGTCGATAATTCACCCCTCCACTTT. Its protein is CASSSGLHVDNSPLHF.

This clone was found a few times. The chain is built from TRBV9 and TRBJ1-2; no reliable D call. Germline V gene sequence: CDR1 SGDLS, CDR2 YYNGEE. The CDR3 sequence is 14 residues long. V gave up 0 bases and J gave up 4 bases, with 10 bases separating them. In nucleotides, the CDR3 is TGTGCCAGCAGCGTAGATAGCAGCCTCTATGGCTACACCTTC. It yields the protein CASSVDSSLYGYTF.

The J gene is TRBJ1-1, the V gene TRBV6-5; 7 bases fit TRBD1. The germline CDR1 and CDR2 sequences are MNHEY and SVGAGI. V shed 4 bases and J 3 bases; nucleotides not matched to a gene: 8. The CDR3 runs 15 residues. As DNA, the CDR3 is TGTGCCAGCAGTTCTACCCCCGACAGGGACACTGAAGCTTTCTTT. Translation gives CASSSTPDRDTEAFF.

The chain has TRBV9 and TRBJ2-1; 14 bases line up with TRBD2. Germline CDR1 reads SGDLS; CDR2 reads YYNGEE. The V segment lost 4 bases and the J segment 6 bases; nucleotides outside the gene matches: 12. The length of the CDR3 is 18 residues. The CDR3, as DNA: TGTGCCAGCAGCCCCCGCCCCGGGACTAGCGGGGGACTCAATGAGCAGTTCTTC. Its translation: CASSPRPGTSGGLNEQFF. Drawing the rest from reference TRBV9 and TRBJ2-1, the complete variable domain is DSGVTQTPKHLITATGQRVTLRCSPRSGDLSVYWYQQSLDQGLQFLIQYYNGEERAKGNILERFSAQQFPDLHSELNLSSLELGDSALYFCASSPRPGTSGGLNEQFFGPGTRLTVL.

The V gene is TRBV5-1, the J gene TRBJ2-1; TRBD1 aligns across 10 bases. Germline lookup yields CDR1 SGHRS and CDR2 YFSETQ. The CDR3 is 16 amino acids. With 1 base clipped from V and 2 bases from J, the junction kept 3 bases outside the gene matches. CDR3 DNA sequence: TGCGCCAGCAGCTTGCGGGACAGGGGAACCTACAATGAGCAGTTCTTC. Residues: CASSLRDRGTYNEQFF.

The chain combines TRBV19 with TRBJ1-2, with D perhaps matching TRBD1 (6 bases). The germline gives CDR1 LNHDA, CDR2 SQIVND (reference sequence). The length of the CDR3 is 13 residues. Trimming cost V 3 bases and J 6 bases, with 11 bases left between them. The CDR3 here is CASSIGGADGYTF. CDR3 DNA sequence: TGTGCCAGTAGTATCGGGGGGGCGGATGGCTACACCTTC.

The genes are TRBV7-9 and TRBJ2-2; D remains ambiguous. V was shortened by 2 bases and J by 3 bases, with 7 bases between the two germline ends. Per germline, CDR1 SEHNR and CDR2 FQNEAQ (reference sequence). The CDR3 covers 14 residues. CDR3 DNA: TGTGCCAGCAGCTTAAGTCCGGACACCGGGGAGCTGTTTTTT. The encoded protein is CASSLSPDTGELFF.

The genes are TRBV5-1 and TRBJ2-7; TRBD1 agrees at 10 bases. After removal of 3 bases from V and 6 bases from J, the junction contained 6 bases not matched to a gene. The CDR3 consists of 14 residues. The germline gives CDR1 SGHRS, CDR2 YFSETQ. CDR3 sequence reads: CASSSGTGEGEQYF. CDR3 bases: TGCGCCAGCAGCTCCGGGACAGGGGAGGGCGAGCAGTACTTC.

This clone was counted once. The rearrangement uses TRBV20-1 and TRBJ1-2, with D tentatively TRBD1 (5 bases). The germline V and J ends were trimmed by 3 bases and 4 bases, with 15 bases remaining between them. Germline V gives CDR1 DFQATT, CDR2 SNEGSKA (reference sequence). CDR3 length: 14 amino acids. DNA for the CDR3: TGCAGTGCTAGTAGCGGGGCAGATCGCTATGGCTACACCTTC. Amino acid sequence: CSASSGADRYGYTF.

This clone was counted many times. This sequence joins TRBV7-9 and TRBJ2-2, with 9 bases matching TRBD1. The junction had 15 bases not matched to a gene; V was cut back by 2 bases and J by 8 bases. The germline V gene has CDR1 SEHNR and CDR2 FQNEAQ (reference sequence). The CDR3 consists of 18 residues. CDR3 region: CASSLLRFGTGNEGELFF. CDR3 nucleotides: TGTGCCAGCAGCTTACTTCGTTTCGGGACAGGGAATGAGGGGGAGCTGTTTTTT.

The V and J genes are TRBV3-1 (or the pseudogene TRBV3-2) and TRBJ2-3, with 7 bases lining up with TRBD2. The CDR3 is 20 amino acids. CDR1 and CDR2 (germline): LGHDT, YNNKEL (reference sequence). Trimming took 1 base from V and 0 from J; bases not matched to a gene: 16. The CDR3 region is CASSQVFVVASGTSTDTQYF. The CDR3 DNA is TGTGCCAGCAGCCAAGTGTTTGTTGTGGCTAGCGGTACTAGCACAGATACGCAGTATTTT.

V and J are TRBV12-3 or TRBV12-4 and TRBJ2-4, with TRBD1 matching over 8 bases. V lost 3 bases and J lost 15; bases outside the gene matches: 4. The CDR3 extends over 11 amino acids. The DNA for the CDR3 is TGTGCCAGCAGTTTGCGGGACAGGACGTACTTC. The encoded protein is CASSLRDRTYF.

The chain uses TRBV28 and TRBJ1-1, with 8 bases fitting TRBD1. Unmatched junction bases numbered 7, after V lost 6 bases and J lost 4 bases. This CDR3 comprises 14 residues. Looked up from germline, CDR1 is MDHEN and CDR2 is SYDVKM. The CDR3 here is CASSLTGDGTEAFF. The CDR3 coding sequence is TGTGCCAGCAGCCTGACAGGGGACGGCACTGAAGCTTTCTTT.

This CDR3 is CASSESVGDSNQPQHF. CDR3 DNA: TGTGCCAGCAGTGAGAGCGTCGGGGATAGCAATCAGCCCCAGCATTTT. The V gene is TRBV6-1, the J gene TRBJ1-5; D call uncertain. CDR1 is MNHNS and CDR2 is SASEGT in the germline V gene. The V end was cut by 3 bases, the J end by 0 bases, with 12 bases between. This CDR3 has 16 residues.